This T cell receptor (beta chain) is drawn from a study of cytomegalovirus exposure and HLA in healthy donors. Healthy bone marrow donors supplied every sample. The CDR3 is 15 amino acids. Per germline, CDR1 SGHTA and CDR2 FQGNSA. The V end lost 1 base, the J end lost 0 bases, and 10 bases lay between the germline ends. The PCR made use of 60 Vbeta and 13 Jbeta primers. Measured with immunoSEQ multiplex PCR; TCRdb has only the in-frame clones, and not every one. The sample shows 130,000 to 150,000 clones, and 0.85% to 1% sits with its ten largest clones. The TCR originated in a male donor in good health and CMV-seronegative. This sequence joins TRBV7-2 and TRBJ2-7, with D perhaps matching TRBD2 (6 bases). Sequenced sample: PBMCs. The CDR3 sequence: CASSLETGVSYEQYF. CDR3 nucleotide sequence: TGTGCCAGCAGCTTAGAAACGGGGGTCTCCTACGAGCAGTACTTC.